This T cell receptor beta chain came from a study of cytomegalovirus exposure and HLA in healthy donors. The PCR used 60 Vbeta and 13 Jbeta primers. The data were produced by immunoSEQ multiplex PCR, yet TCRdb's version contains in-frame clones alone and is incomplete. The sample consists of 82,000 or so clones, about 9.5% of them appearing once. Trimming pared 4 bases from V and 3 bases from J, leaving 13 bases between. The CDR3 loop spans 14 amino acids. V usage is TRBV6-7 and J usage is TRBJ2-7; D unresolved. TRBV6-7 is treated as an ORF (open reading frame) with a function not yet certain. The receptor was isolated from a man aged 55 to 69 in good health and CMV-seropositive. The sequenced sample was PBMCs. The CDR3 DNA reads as TGTGCCAGCAGTTCCAGTCAGACACTCTACGAGCAGTACTTC. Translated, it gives CASSSSQTLYEQYF.